The clone carrying this TCR beta chain was seen a few times. The sample originates from a study of blood T cell repertoires in COVID-19. Study as a whole: Collection of acute and convalescent COVID-19 samples took place in the United States, Italy and Spain. PBMCs, B-cell-depleted T cells, or T cells were the source of the cDNA or gDNA that made up the material.

As processed by the authors: Counts of nucleated cells, estimated from reference gene primer amplification, were obtained. Generated by immunoSEQ multiplex PCR, the TCRdb table keeps only in-frame clones and is missing some. V, J and clone size derive from that table, while D and trimming were established from the DNA sequence. The table records over 130,000 clones, more than 75% of them present only once. V shed 5 bases, J shed 4 bases, and the junction held 2 bases outside the gene matches. CDR1 and CDR2 (germline): SNHLY, FYNNEI. The CDR3 runs to 15 residues. The rearrangement uses TRBV2 and TRBJ2-2; 12 nucleotides agree with TRBD2. Sequences were obtained from peripheral blood. The TCR was taken from a human donor in a cohort sampled during active COVID-19. This CDR3 reads CASSPSGRATGELFF. The CDR3 nucleotides are TGTGCCAGCAGTCCTAGCGGGAGGGCCACCGGGGAGCTGTTTTTT. Drawing the rest from reference TRBV2 and TRBJ2-2, the complete variable domain is EPEVTQTPSHQVTQMGQEVILRCVPISNHLYFYWYRQILGQKVEFLVSFYNNEISEKSEIFDDQFSVERPDGSNFTLKIRSTKLEDSAMYFCASSPSGRATGELFFGEGSRLTVL.